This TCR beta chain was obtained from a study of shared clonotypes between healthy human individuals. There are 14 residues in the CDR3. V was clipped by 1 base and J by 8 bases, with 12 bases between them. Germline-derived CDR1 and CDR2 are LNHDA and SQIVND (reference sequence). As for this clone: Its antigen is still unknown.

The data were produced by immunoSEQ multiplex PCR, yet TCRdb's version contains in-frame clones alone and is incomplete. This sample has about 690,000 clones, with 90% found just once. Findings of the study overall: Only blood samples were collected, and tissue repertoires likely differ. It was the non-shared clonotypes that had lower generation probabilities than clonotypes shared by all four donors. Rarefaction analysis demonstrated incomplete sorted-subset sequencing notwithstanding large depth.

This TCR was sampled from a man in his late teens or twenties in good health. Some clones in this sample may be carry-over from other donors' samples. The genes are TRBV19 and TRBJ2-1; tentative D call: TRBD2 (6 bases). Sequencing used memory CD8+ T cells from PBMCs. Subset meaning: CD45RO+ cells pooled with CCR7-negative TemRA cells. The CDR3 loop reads CASSIAGVGDEQFF. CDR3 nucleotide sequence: TGTGCCAGTAGTATAGCGGGAGTCGGGGATGAGCAGTTCTTC.